A selection of T cell receptor beta chains follows, all from one sample in a study of CD8+ T cells in alopecia areata. Libraries were prepared by immunoSEQ multiplex PCR; TCRdb keeps only in-frame clonotypes and omits some of them. The sample carries nearly 95,000 clones, about two thirds recorded once. Specimen: CD8+ T cells sorted from blood, collected at week 44, from a patient treated with tofacitinib. All receptors derive from a human donor with alopecia areata. Each CDR3 is given with its conserved first and last residue. A D gene is named only where the DNA matches it firmly. Clone size is shown for a subset of rows, as once, few, many or a class of expanded clone.

>few|TRBJ1-2|.|TRBV11-2
TGTGCCAGCCGGCGGGGACCCTATGGCTACACCTTC
CASRRGPYGYTF
>.|TRBJ2-3|.|TRBV7-9
TGTGCCAGCGGCCCCGAATGGGCAGATACGCAGTATTTT
CASGPEWADTQYF
>.|TRBJ2-1|.|TRBV5-6
TGTGCCAGCAGCTCCTCCCGGACAGTAGACAATGAGCAGTTCTTC
CASSSSRTVDNEQFF
>.|TRBJ2-1|TRBD2|TRBV5-6
TGTGCCAGCAGCTTGGAAGCTAGCGGGGGATACAATGAGCAGTTCTTC
CASSLEASGGYNEQFF
>.|TRBJ2-4|.|TRBV10-3
TGTGCCATCAGTGAGTCGGACCAAGCCAAAAACATTCAGTACTTC
CAISESDQAKNIQYF
>.|TRBJ2-5|.|TRBV2
TGTGCCAGCAGTGAAACCGACAGCCAAGAGACCCAGTACTTC
CASSETDSQETQYF
>few|TRBJ2-3|.|TRBV18
TGTGCCAGCTCACCAACGGGACGTAACACAGATACGCAGTATTTT
CASSPTGRNTDTQYF
>.|TRBJ1-4|TRBD1|TRBV9
TGTGCCAGCAGCGCCTCAGGGGGGTCTAATGAAAAACTGTTTTTT
CASSASGGSNEKLFF
>few|TRBJ2-7|TRBD2|TRBV4-1
TGCGCCAGCAGCCGTACTAGCGGGGAGACTACAGCGTACTTC
CASSRTSGETTAYF
>once|TRBJ2-7|TRBD1|TRBV10-3
TGTGCCATCAGCAAAATAACCGGGACAGGATTCTACGAGCAGTACTTC
CAISKITGTGFYEQYF
>.|TRBJ2-3|.|TRBV6-4
TGTGCCAGCAGTGACTCGATAGAAACCACAGATACGCAGTATTTT
CASSDSIETTDTQYF
>.|TRBJ2-2|.|TRBV5-6
TGTGCCAGCGGACCGGGTTCACCTGGGGAGCTGTTTTTT
CASGPGSPGELFF
>few|TRBJ2-3|.|TRBV29-1
TGCAGCGTTGAGGGAGACAGTTCTAGCACAGATACGCAGTATTTT
CSVEGDSSSTDTQYF
>.|TRBJ1-2|.|TRBV28
TGTGCCAGCAGTTTCCCCCGGGAGGGGAGGACCTATGGCTACACCTTC
CASSFPREGRTYGYTF
>.|TRBJ1-1|.|TRBV29-1
TGCAGCGTTGACAGGAGGGGTCTCGGGGAAGCTTTCTTT
CSVDRRGLGEAFF
>.|TRBJ1-6|.|TRBV2
TGTGCCAGCAGTGAAGGAAACCCGAGCTCCTATAATTCACCCCTCCACTTT
CASSEGNPSSYNSPLHF
>.|TRBJ1-1|.|TRBV10-3
TGTGCCATCAGTGGGACTCCTCGGACAGCGAACACTGAAGCTTTCTTT
CAISGTPRTANTEAFF
>.|TRBJ1-1|.|TRBV29-1
TGCAGCTACCTTGGGGGAACTGAAGCTTTCTTT
CSYLGGTEAFF
>.|TRBJ1-2|.|TRBV15
TGTGCCACCAGCAGAGAAGTGGCTGATGGGGGGTATGGCTACACCTTC
CATSREVADGGYGYTF
>.|TRBJ1-5|.|TRBV19
TGTGCCAGTAGTATTATATCGGGAGGGGCCCAGCCCCAGCATTTT
CASSIISGGAQPQHF
>.|TRBJ2-4|TRBD2|TRBV10-2
TGCGCCAGCAGTGAGCTAGCGGGGGGTGTACAGTACTTC
CASSELAGGVQYF
>.|TRBJ2-2|.|TRBV11-2
TGTGCCAGCAGCTTATCCGGGGAGCTGTTTTTT
CASSLSGELFF
>.|TRBJ1-2|.|TRBV29-1
TGCAGCGTTGAAGATCTAGGTCACTATGGCTACACCTTC
CSVEDLGHYGYTF
>.|TRBJ2-7|.|TRBV7-2
TGTGCCAGCAGCTTAGTTAGCGGTGGCGAGAAGCAGTACTTC
CASSLVSGGEKQYF
>.|TRBJ1-4|.|TRBV4-3
TGCGCCAGCAGCCAAGAAACAATCGGGGCTATCGGTGAAAAACTGTTTTTT
CASSQETIGAIGEKLFF
>.|TRBJ2-2|.|TRBV30
TGTGCCTGGGATTCAGGCATGGGGTTCGGGGAGCTGTTTTTT
CAWDSGMGFGELFF
>few|TRBJ2-7|.|TRBV9
TGTGCCAGCAGCGTTGGGGCGGACGAGCAGTACTTC
CASSVGADEQYF
>.|TRBJ2-1|.|TRBV30
TGTGCCTGGATTGGGCGGGCCTACAATGAGCAGTTCTTC
CAWIGRAYNEQFF
>.|TRBJ2-5|.|TRBV18
TGTGCCAGCTCACCAACAAGAGTAGGAGAGACCCAGTACTTC
CASSPTRVGETQYF
>.|TRBJ2-6|TRBD1|TRBV5-6
TGTGCCAGCAGCTTTTCCGCACAGGGGGCCGGCGCTGGGGCCAACGTCCTGACTTTC
CASSFSAQGAGAGANVLTF
>few|TRBJ2-7|.|TRBV5-1
TGCGCCAGCAGCGCAACACCGTCAGGGGCAACCTACGAGCAGTACTTC
CASSATPSGATYEQYF
>.|TRBJ2-3|TRBD2|TRBV5-4
TGTGCCAGCAGCTTGGAAGTCGGGACTAGTCCAGATACGCAGTATTTT
CASSLEVGTSPDTQYF
>.|TRBJ2-3|TRBD2|TRBV11-3
TGTGCCAGCAGCTTAGAGACTAGCGGGGTGGATACGCAGTATTTT
CASSLETSGVDTQYF
>.|TRBJ1-1|.|TRBV25-1
TGTGCCAGCAGTGAAGGTGGGGGGGAAACTGAAGCTTTCTTT
CASSEGGGETEAFF
>.|TRBJ2-2|.|TRBV30
TGTGCCTGGACCGCCACGGCCGGGGAGCTGTTTTTT
CAWTATAGELFF
>.|TRBJ2-3|.|TRBV4-3
TGCGCCAGCAGTTCACTGGGGGCTATGGATACGCAGTATTTT
CASSSLGAMDTQYF
>.|TRBJ1-2|.|TRBV29-1
TGCAGCGTTGAGATGGATGGCTACACCTTC
CSVEMDGYTF
>once|TRBJ1-1|TRBD1|TRBV2
TGTGCCAGCAGTCTGGGGACAGGGGTGGGCACTGAAGCTTTCTTT
CASSLGTGVGTEAFF
>.|TRBJ1-1|.|TRBV5-1
TGCGCCAGCAGCTTAGAGGGCTTGGGCACTGAAGCTTTCTTT
CASSLEGLGTEAFF
>few|TRBJ1-4|.|TRBV11-2
TGTGCCAGCAGCTTTGGGCAGGGAGGTGAAAAACTGTTTTTT
CASSFGQGGEKLFF